This section outlines one TCR beta chain sequence together with its context. The antigen is unknown. The entry originates in a study of cytomegalovirus exposure and HLA in healthy donors. Study-level findings and limits: Sequencing likely produced, as an artifact, a cluster of highly shared sequence variants. Donors belonging to an Asian-associated ancestry cluster reportedly showed fewer N-insertions in productive TCRs than the 666-donor mean, according to what a later analysis found.

13 Jbeta primers and 60 Vbeta primers were used for the PCR. Sequenced by immunoSEQ multiplex PCR; TCRdb stores in-frame clones only, minus some. Seen here are more than 150,000 clones, more than 80% observed once, and the top ten hold about 2.4%. The CDR3 has 19 residues. The V and J ends lost 4 bases and 0 bases, in that order; junction bases with no gene match: 9. CDR1 and CDR2 from the germline V gene are SGHTA and FQGNSA. Sequencing was carried out using PBMCs. The sequence was collected from a woman in her forties or fifties in good health and CMV-seropositive. V and J are TRBV7-2 and TRBJ2-1, with TRBD2 identical over 13 bases. CDR3 coding DNA: TGTGCCAGCAGCTCTACTAGCGGGGGGGACCCCATCTCCTACAATGAGCAGTTCTTC. The encoded protein is CASSSTSGGDPISYNEQFF.